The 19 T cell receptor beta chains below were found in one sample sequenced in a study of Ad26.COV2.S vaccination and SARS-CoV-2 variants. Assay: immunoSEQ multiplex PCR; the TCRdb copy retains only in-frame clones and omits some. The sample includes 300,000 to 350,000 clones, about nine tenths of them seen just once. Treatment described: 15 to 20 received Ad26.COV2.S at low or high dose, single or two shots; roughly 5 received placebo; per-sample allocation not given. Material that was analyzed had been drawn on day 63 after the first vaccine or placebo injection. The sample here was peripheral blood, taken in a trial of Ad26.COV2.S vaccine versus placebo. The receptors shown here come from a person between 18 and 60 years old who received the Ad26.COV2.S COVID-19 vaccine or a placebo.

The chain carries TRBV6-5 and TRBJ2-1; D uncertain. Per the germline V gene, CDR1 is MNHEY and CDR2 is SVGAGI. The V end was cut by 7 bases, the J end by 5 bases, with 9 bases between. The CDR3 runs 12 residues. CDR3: CASTTSNNEQFF. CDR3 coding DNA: TGTGCCAGCACTACGAGTAACAATGAGCAGTTCTTC.

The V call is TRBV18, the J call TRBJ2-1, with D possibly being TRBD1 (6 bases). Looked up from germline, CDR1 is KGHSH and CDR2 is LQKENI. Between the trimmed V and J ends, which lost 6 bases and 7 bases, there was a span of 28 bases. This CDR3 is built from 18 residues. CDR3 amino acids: CASSRRTQGPLLKNEQFF. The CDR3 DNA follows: TGTGCCAGCTCCCGCCGAACACAGGGACCCCTCTTAAAGAATGAGCAGTTCTTC.

CDR3 loop: CASSLTSVRGRDEQFF. DNA of the CDR3: TGTGCCAGCAGCTTAACATCGGTGCGTGGCCGGGATGAGCAGTTCTTC. The rearrangement uses TRBV7-3 and TRBJ2-1; D not certain. V gave up 0 bases and J gave up 8 bases, with 17 bases separating them. CDR1 and CDR2 (germline): SGHTA, FQGTGA. This CDR3 comprises 16 residues.

The CDR3 is CASDGGETQYF. In nucleotides, the CDR3 is TGTGCCAGCGACGGGGGCGAGACCCAGTACTTC. This chain links TRBV6-5 with TRBJ2-5; D tentatively fits TRBD1 or TRBD2 (6 bases each). The V end was cut by 8 bases, the J end by 5 bases, with 9 bases between. CDR1 and CDR2 (germline): MNHEY, SVGAGI. The CDR3 is made up of 11 amino acids.

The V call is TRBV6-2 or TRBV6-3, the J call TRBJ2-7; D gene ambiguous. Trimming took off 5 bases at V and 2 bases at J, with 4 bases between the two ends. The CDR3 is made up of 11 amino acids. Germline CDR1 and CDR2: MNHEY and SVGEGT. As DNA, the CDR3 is TGTGCCAGCAGTCGGGCCTACGAGCAGTACTTC. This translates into CASSRAYEQYF.

CDR3 residues: CASSQDNERPNTEAFF. The CDR3 DNA follows: TGTGCCAGCAGCCAAGATAACGAAAGGCCGAACACTGAAGCTTTCTTT. The J gene is TRBJ1-1, the V gene TRBV14, with no clear D. The V gene lost 0 bases and the J gene lost 1 base, with 12 bases spanning the gap. This CDR3 region has 16 residues. Germline lookup yields CDR1 SGHDN and CDR2 FVKESK.

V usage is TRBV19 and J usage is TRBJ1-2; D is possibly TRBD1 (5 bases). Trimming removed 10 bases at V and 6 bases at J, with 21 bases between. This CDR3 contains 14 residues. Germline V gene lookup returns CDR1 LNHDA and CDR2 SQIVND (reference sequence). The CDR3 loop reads CATSLGASGHGYTF. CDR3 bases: TGTGCCACCTCCTTGGGCGCGTCAGGGCATGGCTACACCTTC.

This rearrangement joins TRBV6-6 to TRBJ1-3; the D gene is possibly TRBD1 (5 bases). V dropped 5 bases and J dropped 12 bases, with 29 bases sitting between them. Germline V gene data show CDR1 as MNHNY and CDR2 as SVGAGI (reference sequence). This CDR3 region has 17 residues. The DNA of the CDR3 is TGTGCCAGCAGTCCCAGATACCGGGACGGGACGTACCCAGACATATATTTT. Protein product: CASSPRYRDGTYPDIYF.

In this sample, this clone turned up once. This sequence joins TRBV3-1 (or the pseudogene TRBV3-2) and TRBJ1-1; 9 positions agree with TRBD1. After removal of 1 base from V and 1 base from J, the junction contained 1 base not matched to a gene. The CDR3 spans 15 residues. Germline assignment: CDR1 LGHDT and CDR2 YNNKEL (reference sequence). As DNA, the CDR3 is TGTGCCAGCAGCCAAGGGACAGGGGCGAACACTGAAGCTTTCTTT. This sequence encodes CASSQGTGANTEAFF.

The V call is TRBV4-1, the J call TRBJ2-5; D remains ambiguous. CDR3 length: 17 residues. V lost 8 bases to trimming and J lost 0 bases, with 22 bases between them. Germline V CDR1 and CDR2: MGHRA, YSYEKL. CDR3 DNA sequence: TGCGCCAGCGGTCAAGCTCAGCAAAGTTCCGACCAAGAGACCCAGTACTTC. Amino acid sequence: CASGQAQQSSDQETQYF.

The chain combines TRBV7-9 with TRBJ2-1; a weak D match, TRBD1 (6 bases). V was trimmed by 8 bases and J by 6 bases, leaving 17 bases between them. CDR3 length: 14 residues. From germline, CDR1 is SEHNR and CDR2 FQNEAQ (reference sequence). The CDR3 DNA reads TGTGCCAGCGGACGTAGCGTAGGGGGCAATGAGCAGTTCTTC. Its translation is CASGRSVGGNEQFF.

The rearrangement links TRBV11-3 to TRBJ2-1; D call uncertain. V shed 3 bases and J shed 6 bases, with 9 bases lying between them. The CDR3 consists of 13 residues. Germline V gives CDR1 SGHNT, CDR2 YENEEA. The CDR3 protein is CASSLDPTNEQFF. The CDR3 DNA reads TGTGCCAGCAGCTTGGACCCCACCAATGAGCAGTTCTTC. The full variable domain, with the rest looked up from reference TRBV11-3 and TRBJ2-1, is EAGVVQSPRYKIIEKKQPVAFWCNPISGHNTLYWYLQNLGQGPELLIRYENEEAVDDSQLPKDRFSAERLKGVDSTLKIQPAELGDSAVYLCASSLDPTNEQFFGPGTRLTVL.

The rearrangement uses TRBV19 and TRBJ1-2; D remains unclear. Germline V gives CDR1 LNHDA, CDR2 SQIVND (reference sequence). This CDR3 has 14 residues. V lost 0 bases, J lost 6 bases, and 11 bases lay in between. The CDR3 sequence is CASSIEGLGHGYTF. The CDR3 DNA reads TGTGCCAGTAGTATAGAAGGGCTGGGCCATGGCTACACCTTC.

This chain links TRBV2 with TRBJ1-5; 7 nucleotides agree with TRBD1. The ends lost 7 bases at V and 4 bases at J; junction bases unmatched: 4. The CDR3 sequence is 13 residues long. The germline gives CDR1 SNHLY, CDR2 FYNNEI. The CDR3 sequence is CASMRDSNQPQHF. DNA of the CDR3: TGTGCCAGCATGAGGGACAGTAATCAGCCCCAGCATTTT. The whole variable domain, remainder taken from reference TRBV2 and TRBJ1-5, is EPEVTQTPSHQVTQMGQEVILRCVPISNHLYFYWYRQILGQKVEFLVSFYNNEISEKSEIFDDQFSVERPDGSNFTLKIRSTKLEDSAMYFCASMRDSNQPQHFGDGTRLSIL.

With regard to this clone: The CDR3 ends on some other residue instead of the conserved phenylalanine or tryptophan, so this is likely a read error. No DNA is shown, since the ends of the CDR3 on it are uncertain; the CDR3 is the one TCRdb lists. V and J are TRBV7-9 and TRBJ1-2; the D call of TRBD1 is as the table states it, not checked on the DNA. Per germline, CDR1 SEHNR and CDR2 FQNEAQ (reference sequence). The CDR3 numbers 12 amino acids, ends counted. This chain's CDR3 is CASSWDSPKKIL.

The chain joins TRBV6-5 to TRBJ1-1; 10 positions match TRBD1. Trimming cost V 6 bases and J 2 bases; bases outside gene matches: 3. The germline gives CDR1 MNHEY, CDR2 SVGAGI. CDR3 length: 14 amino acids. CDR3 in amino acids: CASRTGGFNTEAFF. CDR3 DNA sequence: TGTGCCAGCAGGACAGGGGGCTTCAACACTGAAGCTTTCTTT.

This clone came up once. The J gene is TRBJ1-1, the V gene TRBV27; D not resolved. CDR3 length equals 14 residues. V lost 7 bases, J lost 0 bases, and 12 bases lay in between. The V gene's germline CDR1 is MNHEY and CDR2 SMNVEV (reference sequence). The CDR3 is CASNKGNMNTEAFF. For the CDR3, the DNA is TGTGCCAGCAATAAAGGGAACATGAACACTGAAGCTTTCTTT.

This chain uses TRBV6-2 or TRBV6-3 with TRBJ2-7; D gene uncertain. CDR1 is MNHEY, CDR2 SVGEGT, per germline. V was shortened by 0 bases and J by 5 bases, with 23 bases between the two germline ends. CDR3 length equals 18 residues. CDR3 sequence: CASSYSERSNGTIDEQYV. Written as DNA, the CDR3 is TGTGCCAGCAGTTACTCGGAACGGAGCAACGGTACCATCGACGAGCAGTACGTC.

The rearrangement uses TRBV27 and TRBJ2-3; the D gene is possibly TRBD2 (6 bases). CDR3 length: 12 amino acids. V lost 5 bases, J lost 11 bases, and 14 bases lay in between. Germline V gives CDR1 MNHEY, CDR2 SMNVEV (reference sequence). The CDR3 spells CASSTSGTLQYF. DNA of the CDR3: TGTGCCAGCAGTACTTCCGGGACTCTGCAGTATTTT.